The clone carrying this TCR beta chain was seen only once. Its specificity is not known. The data originate from a study of cytomegalovirus exposure and HLA in healthy donors. This CDR3 has 16 residues. CDR1 is SGDLS, CDR2 YYNGEE, per germline. V lost 4 bases to trimming and J lost 5 bases; unmatched junction nucleotides: 14. Study results and caveats: High specificity and sensitivity for cytomegalovirus status were reported for the classifier. Association of a missense DCLRE1C variant with TCR beta V- and J-gene trimming was reported in a later analysis. In a later analysis, the majority of CMV-associated beta chains seemingly showed HLA restriction.

Both 60 Vbeta primers and 13 Jbeta primers went into the PCR. Method: immunoSEQ multiplex PCR; TCRdb's copy keeps in-frame clones and lacks some. The sample shows around 150,000 clones, 60% to 80% of them seen only once. The TCR sequence derives from a man aged 25 to 40 in good health and CMV-seropositive. Sequencing used PBMCs. This chain links TRBV9 with TRBJ2-7, with 8 bases that match TRBD2. CDR3 protein: CASSPGRGVVLNEQYF. As DNA, the CDR3 is TGTGCCAGCAGCCCTGGGCGGGGGGTTGTTCTGAACGAGCAGTACTTC.